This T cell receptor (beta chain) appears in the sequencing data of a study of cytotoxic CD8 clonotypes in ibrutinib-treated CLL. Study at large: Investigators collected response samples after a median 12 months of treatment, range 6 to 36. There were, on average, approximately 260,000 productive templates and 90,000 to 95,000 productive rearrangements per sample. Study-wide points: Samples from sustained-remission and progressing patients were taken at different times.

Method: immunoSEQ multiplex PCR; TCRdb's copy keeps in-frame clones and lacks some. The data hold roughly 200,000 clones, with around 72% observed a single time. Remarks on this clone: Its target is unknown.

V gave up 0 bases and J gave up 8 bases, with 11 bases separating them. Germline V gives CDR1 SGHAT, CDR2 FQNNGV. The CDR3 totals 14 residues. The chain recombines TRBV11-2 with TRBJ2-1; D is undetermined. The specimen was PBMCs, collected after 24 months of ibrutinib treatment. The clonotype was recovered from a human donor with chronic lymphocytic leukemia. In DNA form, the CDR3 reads TGTGCCAGCAGCTTAGATCTACTTTTCTATGAGCAGTTCTTC. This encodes CASSLDLLFYEQFF.